These 16 T cell receptor beta chains were sequenced from one sample in a study of blood T cell repertoires in COVID-19. Using immunoSEQ multiplex PCR, the repertoire was profiled, and TCRdb retains in-frame clones only, with some absent. The table lists 350,000 to 400,000 clones, roughly 90% of them singletons, with 0.7% to 0.95% in the top ten. Sample: PBMCs or T cells enriched from blood (not recorded which). Every receptor here comes from a woman aged 40 to 49 who had been exposed to COVID-19.

The rearrangement links TRBV15 to TRBJ1-3; no reliable D call. Between the trimmed V and J ends, which lost 5 bases and 2 bases, there was a span of 13 bases. Germline CDR1 LNHNV, CDR2 YYDKDF (reference sequence). The CDR3 has 15 amino acids. The chain's CDR3 is CATSRAGGTGNTIYF. DNA for the CDR3: TGTGCCACCAGCCGAGCGGGAGGGACTGGAAACACCATATATTTT.

The chain couples TRBV6-4 to TRBJ2-1, with D possibly being TRBD2 (6 bases). Trimming cost V 3 bases and J 7 bases, with 10 bases left between them. The CDR3 is made up of 13 amino acids. Germline V gene sequence: CDR1 MRHNA, CDR2 SNTAGT. The CDR3 region has the DNA TGTGCCAGCAGTGAATCGGGGGTGAATGAGCAGTTCTTC. The encoded protein is CASSESGVNEQFF.

Regarding this clone: Additional DNA sequences in this sample encode the identical CDR3. The chain recombines TRBV19 with TRBJ2-2, with D perhaps TRBD1 (6 bases). CDR1 is LNHDA and CDR2 is SQIVND in the germline V gene (reference sequence). Trimming removed 6 bases from V and 3 bases from J, with 11 bases in between. CDR3 length equals 14 residues. CDR3 DNA sequence: TGTGCCAGTAGACAGGGCGGATACACCGGGGAGCTGTTTTTT. The encoded protein is CASRQGGYTGELFF. Drawing the rest from reference TRBV19 and TRBJ2-2, the complete variable domain is DGGITQSPKYLFRKEGQNVTLSCEQNLNHDAMYWYRQDPGQGLRLIYYSQIVNDFQKGDIAEGYSVSREKKESFPLTVTSAQKNPTAFYLCASRQGGYTGELFFGEGSRLTVL.

The chain couples TRBV10-3 to TRBJ1-1; 10 nucleotides agree with TRBD1. The CDR3 spans 17 residues. In germline, CDR1 is ENHRY, CDR2 SYGVKD. Germline trimming cut 8 bases from V and 0 bases from J; bases unmatched to any gene: 12. The DNA for the CDR3 is TGTGCCATCTCTCACGGGACAGGGGCGACAATGAACACTGAAGCTTTCTTT. Its translation: CAISHGTGATMNTEAFF.

V is TRBV29-1 and J is TRBJ1-3; D possibly corresponds to TRBD1 (6 bases). Germline CDR1 and CDR2: SQVTM and ANQGSEA. This CDR3 contains 13 residues. Trimming removed 7 bases at V and 3 bases at J, with 13 bases between. The CDR3 protein is CSALQGSGNTIYF. In DNA form, the CDR3 reads TGCAGCGCCCTACAGGGAAGTGGAAACACCATATATTTT.

The chain carries TRBV25-1 and TRBJ2-2; possibly TRBD1 for D (5 bases). The CDR3 is 12 amino acids. Trimming stripped 7 bases from V and 9 bases from J, with 12 bases between. The germline V gene encodes CDR1 MGHDK and CDR2 SYGVNS. CDR3 sequence reads: CASTAQGWELFF. CDR3 nucleotide sequence: TGTGCCAGCACCGCTCAGGGTTGGGAGCTGTTTTTT.

This chain uses TRBV27 with TRBJ1-2; 7 nucleotides match TRBD1. Germline values: CDR1 MNHEY, CDR2 SMNVEV (reference sequence). The J segment lost 3 bases and the V segment lost 6 bases, leaving 4 bases of the junction unmatched. CDR3 length equals 13 residues. CDR3 sequence: CASRDGTDYGYTF. The CDR3 DNA sequence: TGTGCCAGCAGGGACGGGACAGACTATGGCTACACCTTC.

The rearrangement joins TRBV5-1 to TRBJ2-2; D might be TRBD2 (5 bases). Germline V gene lookup returns CDR1 SGHRS and CDR2 YFSETQ. Trimming shortened V by 0 bases and J by 7 bases, and 16 bases separated the two germline ends. The CDR3 loop spans 16 amino acids. The CDR3 sequence is CASSLGAGLTLGELFF. The CDR3 nucleotides read TGCGCCAGCAGCTTGGGGGCAGGACTGACCCTCGGGGAGCTGTTTTTT.

The chain uses TRBV9 and TRBJ1-6; 7 bases align to TRBD1. Looked up from germline, CDR1 is SGDLS and CDR2 is YYNGEE. Losses at the gene ends were 4 bases for V and 6 bases for J; bases not matched to a gene: 7. There are 15 residues in the CDR3. The CDR3 DNA reads as TGTGCCAGCAGCAGAGGGGACAGTCGTAATTCACCCCTCCACTTT. As protein: CASSRGDSRNSPLHF.

The V gene is TRBV19, the J gene TRBJ1-1, with 7 nucleotides matching TRBD1. This CDR3 contains 15 residues. Germline V lookup: CDR1 LNHDA, CDR2 SQIVND (reference sequence). The trim removed 2 bases at V and 1 base at J, leaving 4 bases unmatched. The CDR3 reads CASSITGATNTEAFF. The CDR3 region has the DNA TGTGCCAGTAGTATAACAGGGGCGACGAACACTGAAGCTTTCTTT.

This clone showed up just once. This chain connects TRBV15 to TRBJ2-7; TRBD1 matches 10 bases. CDR3 length: 15 amino acids. Germline assignment: CDR1 LNHNV and CDR2 YYDKDF (reference sequence). Unmatched junction bases numbered 4, after V lost 2 bases and J lost 3 bases. CDR3: CATSRRRDRGYEQYF. DNA of the CDR3: TGTGCCACCAGCAGACGGCGGGACAGGGGCTACGAGCAGTACTTC.

Turning to this clone: Other DNA sequences in the same sample also yield this CDR3. The V and J genes are TRBV3-1 (or the pseudogene TRBV3-2) and TRBJ1-1; a weak D match, TRBD1 (6 bases). Germline lookup yields CDR1 LGHDT and CDR2 YNNKEL (reference sequence). V was cut by 1 base and J by 0 bases, with 6 bases left in between. This CDR3 comprises 14 residues. CDR3 region: CASSQGGLNTEAFF. For the CDR3, the DNA is TGTGCCAGCAGCCAAGGGGGGCTGAACACTGAAGCTTTCTTT.

This chain uses TRBV30 with TRBJ1-2; D not resolved. The length of the CDR3 is 11 residues. Trimming left V 4 bases short and J 4 bases short, with 7 bases between. Germline CDR1 and CDR2: GTSNPN and SVGIG (reference sequence). The CDR3 region is CAWNEVYGYTF. The CDR3 DNA is TGTGCCTGGAACGAGGTCTATGGCTACACCTTC.

The chain combines TRBV6-1 with TRBJ1-3; 7 positions agree with TRBD1. Germline V gene data show CDR1 as MNHNS and CDR2 as SASEGT. This CDR3 region has 16 residues. The V segment lost 1 base and the J segment 2 bases; nucleotides outside the gene matches: 5. Here the CDR3 DNA reads TGTGCCAGCAGTGAAGTGCCAGGGGGTGCTGGAAACACCATATATTTT. Residues: CASSEVPGGAGNTIYF.

The chain links TRBV29-1 to TRBJ1-2; maybe TRBD1 (5 bases). Trimming stripped 7 bases from V and 8 bases from J, with 20 bases between. This CDR3 spans 13 amino acids. The V gene's germline CDR1 is SQVTM and CDR2 ANQGSEA. Here the CDR3 reads CSGQQASRGGYTF. As DNA, the CDR3 is TGCAGCGGACAACAGGCCAGCAGAGGAGGCTACACCTTC.

This chain connects TRBV5-4 to TRBJ1-1; weak D call: TRBD1 (6 bases). CDR1 SGHNT and CDR2 YYREEE come from the germline V gene (reference sequence). V was trimmed by 7 bases and J by 1 base, leaving 8 bases between them. The CDR3 loop spans 12 amino acids. CDR3 nucleotide sequence: TGTGCCAGCGGCAGGGGGAACACTGAAGCTTTCTTT. Translation: CASGRGNTEAFF.